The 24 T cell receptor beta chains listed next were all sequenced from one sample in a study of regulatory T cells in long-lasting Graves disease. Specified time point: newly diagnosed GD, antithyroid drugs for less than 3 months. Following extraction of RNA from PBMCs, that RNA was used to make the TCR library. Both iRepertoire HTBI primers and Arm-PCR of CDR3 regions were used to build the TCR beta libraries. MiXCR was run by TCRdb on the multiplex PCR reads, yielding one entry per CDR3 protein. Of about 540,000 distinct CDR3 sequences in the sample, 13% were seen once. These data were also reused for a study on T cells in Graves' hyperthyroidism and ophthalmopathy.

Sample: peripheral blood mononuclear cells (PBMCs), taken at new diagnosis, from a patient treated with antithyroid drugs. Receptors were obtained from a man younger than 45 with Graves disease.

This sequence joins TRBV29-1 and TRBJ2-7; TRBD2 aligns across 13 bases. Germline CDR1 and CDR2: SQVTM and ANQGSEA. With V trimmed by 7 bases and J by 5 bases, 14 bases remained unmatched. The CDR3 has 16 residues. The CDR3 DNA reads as TGCAGCGGGAGCGGCGGACTAGCGGGAGAGGATGACGAGCAGTACTTC. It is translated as CSGSGGLAGEDDEQYF.

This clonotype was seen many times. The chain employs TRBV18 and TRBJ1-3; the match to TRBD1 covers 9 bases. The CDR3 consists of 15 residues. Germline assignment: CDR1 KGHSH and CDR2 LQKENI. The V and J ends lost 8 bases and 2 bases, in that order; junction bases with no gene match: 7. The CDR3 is CASSPGTGTGNTIYF. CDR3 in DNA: TGTGCCAGCAGCCCCGGGACAGGGACTGGAAACACCATATATTTT.

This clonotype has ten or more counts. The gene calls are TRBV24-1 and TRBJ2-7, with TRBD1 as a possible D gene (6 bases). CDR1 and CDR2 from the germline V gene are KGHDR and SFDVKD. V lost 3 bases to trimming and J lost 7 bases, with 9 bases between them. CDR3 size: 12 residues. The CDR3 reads CATSDQTGEQYF. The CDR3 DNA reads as TGTGCCACCAGTGATCAAACAGGGGAGCAGTACTTC.

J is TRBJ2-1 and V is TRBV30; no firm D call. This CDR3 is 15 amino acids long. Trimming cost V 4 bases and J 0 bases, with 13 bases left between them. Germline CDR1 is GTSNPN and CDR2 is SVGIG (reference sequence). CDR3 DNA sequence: TGTGCCTGGATGACCGGCGGCTACTCCTACAATGAGCAGTTCTTC. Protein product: CAWMTGGYSYNEQFF.

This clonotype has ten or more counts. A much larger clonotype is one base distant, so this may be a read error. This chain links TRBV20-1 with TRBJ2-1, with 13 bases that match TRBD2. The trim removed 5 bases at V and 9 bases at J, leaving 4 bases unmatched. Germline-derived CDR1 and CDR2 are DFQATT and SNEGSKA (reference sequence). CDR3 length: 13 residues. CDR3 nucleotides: TGCAGTGCTTGGACTAGCGGGAGAGGTGAGCAGTTCTTC. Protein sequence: CSAWTSGRGEQFF.

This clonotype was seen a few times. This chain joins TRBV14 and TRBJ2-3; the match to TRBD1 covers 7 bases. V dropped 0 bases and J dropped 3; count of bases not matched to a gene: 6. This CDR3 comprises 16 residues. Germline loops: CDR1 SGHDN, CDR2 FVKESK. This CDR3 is CASSQERTRGTDTQYF. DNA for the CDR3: TGTGCCAGCAGCCAAGAACGCACCAGGGGGACAGATACGCAGTATTTT.

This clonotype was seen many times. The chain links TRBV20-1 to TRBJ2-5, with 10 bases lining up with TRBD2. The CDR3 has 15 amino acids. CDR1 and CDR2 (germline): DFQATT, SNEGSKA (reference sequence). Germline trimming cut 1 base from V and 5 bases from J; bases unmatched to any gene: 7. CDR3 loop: CSARGGAGGLETQYF. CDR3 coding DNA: TGCAGTGCTAGAGGCGGAGCGGGAGGGCTTGAGACCCAGTACTTC.

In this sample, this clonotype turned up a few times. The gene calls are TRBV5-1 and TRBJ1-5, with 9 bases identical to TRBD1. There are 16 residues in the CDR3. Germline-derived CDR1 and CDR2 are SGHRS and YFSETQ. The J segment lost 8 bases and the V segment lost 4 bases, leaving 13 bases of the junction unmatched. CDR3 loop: CASSPGQGRLVKPQHF. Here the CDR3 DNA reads TGCGCCAGCAGCCCGGGACAGGGACGCTTAGTTAAGCCCCAGCATTTT.

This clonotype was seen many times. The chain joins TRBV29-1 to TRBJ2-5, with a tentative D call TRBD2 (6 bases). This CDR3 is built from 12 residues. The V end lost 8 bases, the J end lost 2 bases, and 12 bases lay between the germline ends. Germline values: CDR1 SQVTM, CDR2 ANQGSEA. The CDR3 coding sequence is TGCAGCATTACCCGGGGGCAAGAGACCCAGTACTTC. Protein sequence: CSITRGQETQYF. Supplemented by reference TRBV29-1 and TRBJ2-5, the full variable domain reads SAVISQKPSRDICQRGTSLTIQCQVDSQVTMMFWYRQQPGQSLTLIATANQGSEATYESGFVIDKFPISRPNLTFSTLTVSNMSPEDSSIYLCSITRGQETQYFGPGTRLLVL.

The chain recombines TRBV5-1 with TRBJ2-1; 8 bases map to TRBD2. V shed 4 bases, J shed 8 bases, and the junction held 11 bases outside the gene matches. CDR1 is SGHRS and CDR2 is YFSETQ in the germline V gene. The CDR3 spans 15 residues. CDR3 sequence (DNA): TGCGCCAGCAGCCCTGCCCCGGCGGGAGGATATGAGCAGTTCTTC. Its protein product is CASSPAPAGGYEQFF.

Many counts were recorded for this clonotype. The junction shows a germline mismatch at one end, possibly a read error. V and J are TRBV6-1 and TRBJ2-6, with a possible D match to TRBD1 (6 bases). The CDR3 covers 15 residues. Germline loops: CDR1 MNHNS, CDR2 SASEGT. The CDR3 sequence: CASSPMEPGVNVLTF. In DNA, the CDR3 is TGTGCCAGCAGCCCGATGGAGCCAGGGGTCAACGTCCTGACTTTC.

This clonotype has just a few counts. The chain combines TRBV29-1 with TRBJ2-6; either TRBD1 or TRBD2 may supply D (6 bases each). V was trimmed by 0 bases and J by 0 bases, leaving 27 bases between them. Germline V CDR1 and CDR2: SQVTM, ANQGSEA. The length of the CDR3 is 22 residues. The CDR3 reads CSVEDRGLKYRRESSGANVLTF. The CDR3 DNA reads TGCAGCGTTGAAGACAGGGGCCTTAAATATAGGCGGGAATCCTCTGGGGCCAACGTCCTGACTTTC.

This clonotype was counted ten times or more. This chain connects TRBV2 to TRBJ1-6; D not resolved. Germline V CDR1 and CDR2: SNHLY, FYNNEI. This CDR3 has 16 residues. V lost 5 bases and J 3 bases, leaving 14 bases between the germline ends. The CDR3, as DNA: TGTGCCAGCAGTCCCACCGTCGGTGGCTATAATTCACCCCTCCACTTT. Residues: CASSPTVGGYNSPLHF.

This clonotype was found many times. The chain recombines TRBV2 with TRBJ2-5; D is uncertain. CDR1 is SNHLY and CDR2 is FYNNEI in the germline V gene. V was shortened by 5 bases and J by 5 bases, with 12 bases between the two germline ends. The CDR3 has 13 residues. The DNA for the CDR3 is TGTGCCAGCAGTCTCCAAGGGCTCGAGACCCAGTACTTC. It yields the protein CASSLQGLETQYF.

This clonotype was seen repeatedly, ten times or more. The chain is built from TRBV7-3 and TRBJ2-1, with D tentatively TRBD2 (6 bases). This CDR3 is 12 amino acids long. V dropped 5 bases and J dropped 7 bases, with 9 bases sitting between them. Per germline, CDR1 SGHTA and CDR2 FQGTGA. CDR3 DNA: TGTGCCAGCAGCACCGGAGGGAATGAGCAGTTCTTC. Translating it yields CASSTGGNEQFF. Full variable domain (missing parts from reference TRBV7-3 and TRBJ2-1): GAGVSQTPSNKVTEKGKYVELRCDPISGHTALYWYRQSLGQGPEFLIYFQGTGAADDSGLPNDRFFAVRPEGSVSTLKIQRTERGDSAVYLCASSTGGNEQFFGPGTRLTVL.

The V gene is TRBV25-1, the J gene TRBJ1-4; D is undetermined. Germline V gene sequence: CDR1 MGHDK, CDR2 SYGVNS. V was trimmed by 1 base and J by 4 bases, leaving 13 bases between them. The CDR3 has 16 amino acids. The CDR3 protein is CASSEWGMGSNEKLFF. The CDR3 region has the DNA TGTGCCAGCAGTGAATGGGGAATGGGGAGTAATGAAAAACTGTTTTTT.

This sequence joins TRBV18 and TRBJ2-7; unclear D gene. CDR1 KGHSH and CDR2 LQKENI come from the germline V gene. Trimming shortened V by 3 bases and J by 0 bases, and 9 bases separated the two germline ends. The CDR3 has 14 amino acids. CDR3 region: CASSPPTGSYEQYF. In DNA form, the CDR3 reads TGTGCCAGCTCACCGCCGACTGGCTCCTACGAGCAGTACTTC.

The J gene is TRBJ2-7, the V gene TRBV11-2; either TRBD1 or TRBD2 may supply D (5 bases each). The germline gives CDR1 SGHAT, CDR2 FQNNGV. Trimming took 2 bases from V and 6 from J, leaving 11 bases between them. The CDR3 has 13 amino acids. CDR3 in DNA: TGTGCCAGCAGCTTATCGGGGCCGGCCGAGCAGTACTTC. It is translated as CASSLSGPAEQYF.

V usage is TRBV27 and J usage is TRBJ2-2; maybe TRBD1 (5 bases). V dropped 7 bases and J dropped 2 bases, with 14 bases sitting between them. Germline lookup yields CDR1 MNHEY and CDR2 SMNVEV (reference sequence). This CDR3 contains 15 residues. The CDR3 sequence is CASTPRQGNTGELFF. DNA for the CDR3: TGTGCCAGCACCCCCCGGCAGGGTAACACCGGGGAGCTGTTTTTT.

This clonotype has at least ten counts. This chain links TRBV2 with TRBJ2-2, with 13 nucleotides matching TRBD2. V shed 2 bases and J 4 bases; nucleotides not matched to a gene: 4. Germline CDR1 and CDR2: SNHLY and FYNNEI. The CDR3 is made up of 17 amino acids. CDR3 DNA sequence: TGTGCCAGCAGTGAAACTAGCGGGAGGGTGAGCACCGGGGAGCTGTTTTTT. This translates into CASSETSGRVSTGELFF.

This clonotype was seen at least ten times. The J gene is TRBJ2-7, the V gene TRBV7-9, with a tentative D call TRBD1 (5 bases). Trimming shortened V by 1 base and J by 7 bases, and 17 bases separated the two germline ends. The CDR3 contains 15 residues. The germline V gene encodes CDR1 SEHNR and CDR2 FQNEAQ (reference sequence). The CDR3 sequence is CASSLGQGTLLEQYF. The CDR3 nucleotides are TGTGCCAGCAGCTTAGGCCAGGGCACCCTACTAGAGCAGTACTTC.

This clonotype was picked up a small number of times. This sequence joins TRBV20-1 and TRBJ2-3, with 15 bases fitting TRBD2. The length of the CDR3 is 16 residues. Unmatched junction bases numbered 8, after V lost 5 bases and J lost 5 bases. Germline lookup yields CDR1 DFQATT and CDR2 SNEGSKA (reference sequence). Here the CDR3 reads CSAFGTSGRQEDTQYF. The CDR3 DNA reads TGCAGTGCTTTCGGGACTAGCGGGAGGCAGGAAGATACGCAGTATTTT.

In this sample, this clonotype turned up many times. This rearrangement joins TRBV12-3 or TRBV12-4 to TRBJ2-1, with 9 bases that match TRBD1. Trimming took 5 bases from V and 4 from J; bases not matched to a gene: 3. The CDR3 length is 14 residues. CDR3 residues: CASSTGGGYNEQFF. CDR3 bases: TGTGCCAGCAGTACAGGGGGCGGTTACAATGAGCAGTTCTTC.

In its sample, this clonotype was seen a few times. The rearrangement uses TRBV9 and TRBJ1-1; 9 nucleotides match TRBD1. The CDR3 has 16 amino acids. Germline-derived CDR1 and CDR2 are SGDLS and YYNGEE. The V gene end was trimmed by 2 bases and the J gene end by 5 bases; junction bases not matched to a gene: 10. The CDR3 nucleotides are TGTGCCAGCAGCGTTCGGACAGGGGTAGGTGGGACTGAAGCTTTCTTT. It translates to CASSVRTGVGGTEAFF.